This T cell receptor (beta chain) was documented in a study of CD8 T cells in ankylosing spondylitis. Study findings and constraints: In peripheral blood, disease-linked CD8+ clones occurred at relatively low frequencies. Ankylosing spondylitis blood seemed to carry a telltale TCR beta motif made of several highly homologous variants.

This CDR3 contains 13 residues. V was shortened by 9 bases and J by 3 bases, with 15 bases between the two germline ends. Germline V CDR1 and CDR2: MNHNY, SVGAGI (reference sequence). Each TCR beta library was made by quantitative 5'-RACE that incorporated molecular barcodes. TCRdb re-derived calls from the 5' RACE reads in MiXCR, one entry per CDR3 protein. The table has more than 150,000 distinct CDR3 sequences, 9.5% to 15% seen once. In regard to this clonotype: Its target is unknown.

The chain joins TRBV6-6 to TRBJ2-7; no reliable D call. The sequence derives from a male donor with ankylosing spondylitis or in good health (not recorded which). The sequenced material came from blood, either unsorted or a sorted T cell fraction (not recorded which). In DNA, the CDR3 is TGTGCCAGGAGTCCGACACCTAGCTACGAGCAGTACTTC. It specifies CARSPTPSYEQYF.